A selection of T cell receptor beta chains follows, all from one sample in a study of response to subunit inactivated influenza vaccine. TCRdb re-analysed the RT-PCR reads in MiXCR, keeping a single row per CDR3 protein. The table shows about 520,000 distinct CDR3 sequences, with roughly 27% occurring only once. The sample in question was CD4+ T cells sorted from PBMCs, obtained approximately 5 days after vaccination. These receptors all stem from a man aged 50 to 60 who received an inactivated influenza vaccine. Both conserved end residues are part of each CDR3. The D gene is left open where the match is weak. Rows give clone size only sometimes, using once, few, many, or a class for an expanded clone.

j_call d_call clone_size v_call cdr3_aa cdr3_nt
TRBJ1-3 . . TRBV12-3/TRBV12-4 CAGMMARRGNTIYF TGTGCCGGCATGATGGCTCGACGGGGAAATACCATATATTTT
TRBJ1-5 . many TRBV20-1 CSSHSGSNQPQHF TGCAGTTCCCACTCAGGAAGCAATCAGCCCCAGCATTTT
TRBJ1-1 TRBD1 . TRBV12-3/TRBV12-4 CASSSGDRGQAFF TGTGCCAGCAGTTCAGGGGACAGGGGGCAGGCTTTCTTT
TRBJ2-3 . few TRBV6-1 CASSDRWKTDTQYF TGTGCCAGCAGCGACAGGTGGAAAACAGATACGCAGTATTTT
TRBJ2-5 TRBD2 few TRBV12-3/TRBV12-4 CASSTGSAGGSETQYF TGTGCCAGCAGTACAGGGTCGGCGGGAGGCTCAGAGACCCAGTACTTC
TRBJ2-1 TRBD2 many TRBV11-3 CASSSTPGLAGRPSSYNEQFF TGTGCCAGCAGCTCCACCCCGGGACTAGCGGGAAGACCTAGCTCCTACAATGAGCAGTTCTTC
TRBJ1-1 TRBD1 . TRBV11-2 CASSLGRTGRAWNTEAFF TGTGCCAGCAGCTTAGGTCGGACAGGGAGAGCCTGGAACACTGAAGCTTTCTTT
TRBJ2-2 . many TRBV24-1 CATSESGPGELFF TGTGCCACCAGTGAGTCGGGCCCCGGGGAGCTGTTTTTT
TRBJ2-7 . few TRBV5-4 CASSSQPGSPSHEQYF TGTGCCAGCAGCTCCCAACCCGGGTCCCCGTCCCACGAGCAGTACTTC
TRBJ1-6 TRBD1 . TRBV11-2 CASSLGSGGLKTPLHF TGTGCCAGCAGCTTAGGGTCAGGGGGCCTAAAGACACCCCTCCACTTT
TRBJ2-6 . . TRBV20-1 CSARGRAASISGANVLTF TGCAGTGCTAGAGGTCGGGCAGCATCTATCTCTGGGGCCAACGTCCTGACTTTC
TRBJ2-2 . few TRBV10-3 CAIRPQGTGELFF TGTGCCATCAGACCACAGGGTACCGGGGAGCTGTTTTTT
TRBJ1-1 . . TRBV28 CASSLMTGKAFF TGTGCCAGCAGTTTGATGACGGGTAAAGCTTTCTTT
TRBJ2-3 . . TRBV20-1 CSAPSPHTQYF TGCAGTGCTCCGTCCCCCCATACGCAGTATTTT
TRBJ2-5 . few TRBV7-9 CASSLATGTGETQYF TGTGCCAGCAGCTTAGCCACAGGGACCGGCGAGACCCAGTACTTC
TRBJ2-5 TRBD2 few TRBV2 CASSESAGGDQETQYF TGTGCCAGCAGTGAATCAGCTGGGGGGGACCAAGAGACCCAGTACTTC
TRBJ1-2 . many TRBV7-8 CASSLAEGLYGYTF TGTGCCAGCAGCTTAGCGGAGGGTCTCTATGGCTACACCTTC
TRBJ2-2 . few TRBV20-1 CSARPPGGRPGELFF TGCAGTGCTAGACCTCCGGGCGGACGCCCCGGGGAGCTGTTTTTT
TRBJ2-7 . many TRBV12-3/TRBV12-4 CASTNTRSQGHYF TGTGCCAGCACCAACACACGGAGCCAGGGACATTACTTC
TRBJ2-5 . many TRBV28 CASSLFQETQYF TGTGCCAGCAGTTTATTCCAAGAGACCCAGTACTTC
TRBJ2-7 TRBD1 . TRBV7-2 CASSSRGGTGGDEQYF TGTGCCAGCAGTAGTAGGGGAGGGACAGGGGGCGACGAGCAGTACTTC
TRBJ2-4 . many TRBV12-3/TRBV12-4 CASSFGTLGIQYF TGTGCCAGCAGCTTTGGGACTCTCGGCATTCAGTACTTC
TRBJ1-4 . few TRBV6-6 CASSLAGDEKLFF TGTGCCAGCAGCCTGGCGGGGGATGAAAAACTGTTTTTT
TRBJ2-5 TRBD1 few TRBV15 CATSQDRGSQYF TGTGCCACCAGTCAAGACAGGGGGTCCCAGTACTTC
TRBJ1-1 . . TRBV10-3 CATTHTTVREAFF TGTGCCACCACACATACGACAGTGAGAGAAGCTTTCTTT
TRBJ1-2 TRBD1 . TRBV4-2 CASSTRTGVGGYTF TGTGCCAGCAGCACGCGGACAGGGGTGGGAGGCTACACCTTC
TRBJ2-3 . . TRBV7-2 CASSLRAIGTDTQYF TGTGCCAGCAGCTTAAGGGCAATTGGCACAGATACGCAGTATTTT
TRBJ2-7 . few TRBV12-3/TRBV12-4 CASSPRGGSYEQYF TGTGCCAGCAGTCCCCGGGGTGGATCCTACGAGCAGTACTTC
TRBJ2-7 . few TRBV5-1 CASSLGPPGTTSYEQYF TGCGCCAGCAGCTTGGGGCCGCCAGGGACCACATCCTACGAGCAGTACTTC
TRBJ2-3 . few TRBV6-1 CASSEGYTDTQYF TGTGCCAGCAGTGAGGGATATACAGATACGCAGTATTTT
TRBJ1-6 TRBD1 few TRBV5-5 CASSNGQEQPLHF TGTGCCAGCAGCAACGGACAGGAGCAACCCCTCCACTTT
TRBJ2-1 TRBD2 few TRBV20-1 CCARDNGLAGDSPFERDEQFF TGCTGTGCTAGAGATAACGGACTAGCGGGAGATTCCCCCTTCGAACGCGATGAGCAGTTCTTC
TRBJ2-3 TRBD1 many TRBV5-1 CASSLRQGSTDTQYF TGCGCCAGCAGCTTGAGACAGGGCAGCACAGATACGCAGTATTTT
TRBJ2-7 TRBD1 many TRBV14 CASSQQRTGNHEQYF TGTGCCAGCAGCCAACAAAGGACAGGGAACCACGAGCAGTACTTC
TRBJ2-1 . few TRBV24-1 CATSEGRNNEQFF TGTGCCACCAGTGAGGGCAGAAACAATGAGCAGTTCTTC
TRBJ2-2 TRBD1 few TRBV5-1 CASTSRTGGTGELFF TGCGCCAGCACCTCAAGGACAGGGGGCACCGGGGAGCTGTTTTTT
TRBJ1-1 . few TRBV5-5 CASSLDTGRAFF TGTGCCAGCAGCTTGGATACAGGGAGAGCTTTCTTT
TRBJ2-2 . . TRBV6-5 CASSYFSGYTGELFF TGTGCCAGCAGTTACTTTTCAGGGTACACCGGGGAGCTGTTTTTT
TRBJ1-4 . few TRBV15 CATSRSGVTNEKLFF TGTGCCACCAGCAGGTCAGGGGTGACTAATGAAAAACTGTTTTTT
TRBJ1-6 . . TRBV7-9 CASSSPHNSPLHF TGTGCCAGCAGCTCCCCTCATAATTCACCCCTCCACTTT
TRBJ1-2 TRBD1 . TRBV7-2 CASSLIRGPSMDYTF TGTGCCAGCAGCTTAATAAGGGGGCCTTCTATGGACTACACCTTC
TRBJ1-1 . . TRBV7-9 CASSLGVGRTEAFF TGTGCCAGCAGCTTAGGGGTGGGGCGCACTGAAGCTTTCTTT
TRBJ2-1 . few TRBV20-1 CSARDQVGDEQFF TGCAGTGCTAGAGATCAAGTTGGAGATGAGCAGTTCTTC
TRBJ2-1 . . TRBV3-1 CASSRGRTLYNEQFF TGTGCCAGCAGCCGCGGCCGGACCCTTTACAATGAGCAGTTCTTC
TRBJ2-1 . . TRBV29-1 CSTSHYNEQFF TGCAGCACCAGTCACTACAATGAGCAGTTCTTC
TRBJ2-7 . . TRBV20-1 CSAQTPTYEQYF TGCAGTGCCCAGACACCGACCTACGAGCAGTACTTC
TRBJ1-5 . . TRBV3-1 CASSLNRVQPQHF TGTGCCAGCAGCCTCAACAGGGTTCAGCCCCAGCATTTT
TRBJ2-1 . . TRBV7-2 CASSLRLSGNEQFF TGTGCCAGCAGCTTACGGCTGAGCGGCAATGAGCAGTTCTTC
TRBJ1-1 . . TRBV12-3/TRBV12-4 CASSLMVRPNTEAFF TGTGCCAGCAGTTTAATGGTCCGGCCGAACACTGAAGCTTTCTTT
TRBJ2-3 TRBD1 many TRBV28 CASSLSRGFGTAEPAQYF TGTGCCAGCAGTTTATCACGGGGTTTTGGGACAGCGGAGCCGGCGCAGTATTTT
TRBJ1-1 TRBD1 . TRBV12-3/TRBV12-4 CASSTGTGWTEAFF TGTGCCAGCAGTACCGGGACAGGGTGGACTGAAGCTTTCTTT
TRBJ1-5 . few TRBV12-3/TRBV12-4 CASSEDSYSNQPQHF TGTGCCAGCAGCGAGGACAGTTATAGCAATCAGCCCCAGCATTTT
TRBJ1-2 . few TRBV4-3 CASSQDGAGFTYGYTF TGCGCCAGCAGCCAAGACGGCGCGGGGTTCACCTATGGCTACACCTTC
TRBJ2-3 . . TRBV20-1 CSASLAVGSTDTQYF TGCAGTGCTAGTCTAGCAGTAGGGAGCACAGATACGCAGTATTTT
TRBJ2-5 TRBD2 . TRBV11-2 CASNAMGGDRTQYF TGTGCCAGCAACGCGATGGGGGGGGATCGGACCCAGTACTTC
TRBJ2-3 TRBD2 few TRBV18 CASSPSGRADTQYF TGTGCCAGCTCCCCCTCAGGGAGGGCAGATACGCAGTATTTT
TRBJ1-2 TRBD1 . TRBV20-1 CSASDREHGYTF TGCAGTGCCAGCGACAGGGAACATGGCTACACCTTC
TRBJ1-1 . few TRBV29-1 CSVAKINTEAFF TGCAGCGTTGCAAAGATTAACACTGAAGCTTTCTTT
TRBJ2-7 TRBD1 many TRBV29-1 CSGLTGLGEQYF TGCAGCGGCCTGACAGGGTTGGGCGAGCAGTACTTC